This T cell receptor (beta chain) stems from a study of blood T cell repertoires in COVID-19 (dated by TCRdb to about 2020). Notes on the research overall: Collaborator samples came from the United States, Italy and Spain and covered acute and convalescent phases of COVID-19. Sample metadata almost always included a de-identified subject ID, COVID-19 status, age in years and sex. Where available, HLA class I and class II types were obtained from metadata supplied by the sample provider rather than from assay-based typing. The repertoires were released in a freely available public database meant as a resource for research on the immune response to SARS-CoV-2. The samples were drawn from the first 160 participants of the ongoing ImmuneRACE study and from 1,254 subjects provided by 6 global collaborators. Subjects who had been exposed to COVID-19, were actively infected with it, or had recovered from it provided the deeply sampled blood TCRbeta repertoires that made up the dataset. The prospective study material was composed of cDNA or gDNA derived from T cells, B-cell-depleted T cells, or PBMCs.

Points the paper makes about the study in general: Clinical and demographic metadata were provided uncurated, with the amount varying by source and participant.

Each collaborating institution followed its own protocols to collect whole blood in K2EDTA tubes. For TCRbeta analysis, collaborators shipped samples in one of three forms: frozen whole blood, isolated PBMCs, or DNA extracted from either of those sample types. CDR1 and CDR2 are read off the germline V gene as SGHDT and YYEEEE. Between the V and J ends, shortened by 5 bases and 6 bases respectively, the junction contains 18 bases. The CDR3 contains 14 residues, cysteine and phenylalanine counted. Only the CDR3 portion is preserved as DNA: 42 bases, with reading frame beginning at the first base. TCRbeta CDR3 regions were amplified from genomic DNA by means of the immunoSEQ Assay, a bias-controlled multiplex PCR. Per the source publication's procedure: The number of nucleated cells in each sample was estimated from the amplification of reference gene primers within the assay. To quantify the absolute abundance of each unique TCRbeta CDR3 rearrangement, sequence reads were collapsed and filtered. For each sample, productive Simpson clonality was calculated as the square root of Simpson's diversity index across productive rearrangements. TCRdb carries this immuneACCESS record with in-frame sequences only. Its versions omit some clonotypes, under half of them owing to an unresolved V gene in the studies checked, with the rest unexplained. V and J calls and clone size come straight from that table; D and trimming were deduced from the DNA. This sample lists around 64,000 clones; around nine tenths were detected once. The biggest ten clones account for about a tenth of the sample.

As concerns this clone: Its specific antigen is unknown. No much larger clone exists at a distance of one base, and base qualities are not known.

This sequence was found in a woman between 18 and 30 years old with acute or convalescent COVID-19. The specimen was peripheral blood. The rearrangement combines TRBV5-6 with TRBJ2-7; the D gene cannot be resolved reliably. The sequenced DNA is TGTGCCAGCAGTTACGGCGGCGGAGAAATCGAGCAGTACTTC. It translates to CASSYGGGEIEQYF.